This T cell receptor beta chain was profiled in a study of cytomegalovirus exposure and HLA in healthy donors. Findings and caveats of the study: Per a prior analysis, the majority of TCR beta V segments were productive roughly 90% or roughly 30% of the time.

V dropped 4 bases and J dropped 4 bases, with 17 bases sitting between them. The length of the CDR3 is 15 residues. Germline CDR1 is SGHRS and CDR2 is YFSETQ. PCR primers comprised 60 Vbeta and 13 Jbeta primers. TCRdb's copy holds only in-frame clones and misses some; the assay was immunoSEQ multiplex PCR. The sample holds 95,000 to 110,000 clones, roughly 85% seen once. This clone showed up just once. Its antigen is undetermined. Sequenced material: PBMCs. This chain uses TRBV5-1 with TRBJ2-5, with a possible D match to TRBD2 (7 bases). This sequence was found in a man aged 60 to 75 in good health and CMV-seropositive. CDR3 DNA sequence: TGCGCCAGCAGCCGGGGGGCGGGGGCCGCAGAGACCCAGTACTTC. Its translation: CASSRGAGAAETQYF.